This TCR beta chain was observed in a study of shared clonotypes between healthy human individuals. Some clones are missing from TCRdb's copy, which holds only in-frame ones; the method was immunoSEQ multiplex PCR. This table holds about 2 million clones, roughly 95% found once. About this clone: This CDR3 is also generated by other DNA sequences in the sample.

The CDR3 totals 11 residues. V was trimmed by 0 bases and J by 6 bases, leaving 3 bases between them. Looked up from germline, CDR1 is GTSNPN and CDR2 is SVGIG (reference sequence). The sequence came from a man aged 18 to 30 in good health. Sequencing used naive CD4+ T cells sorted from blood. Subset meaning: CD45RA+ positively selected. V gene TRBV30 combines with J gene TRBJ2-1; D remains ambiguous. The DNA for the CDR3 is TGTGCCTGGAGTGTCCGCAATGAGCAGTTCTTC. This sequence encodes CAWSVRNEQFF.